These 25 T cell receptor beta chains came from one sample sequenced in a study of blood T cells in healthy people across ages. Using a J-beta primer mix together with a sample-barcoded 5' primer, a second PCR was run for about 7 to 12 cycles. Via MiXCR, TCRdb re-called the 5' RACE reads, giving one row per CDR3 protein. In the table there are roughly 1,500,000 distinct CDR3 sequences, about 35% of which are singletons. Sequencing was done on a sample of blood. The receptor set was obtained from a woman aged 30 to 39 in good health.

The chain employs TRBV7-8 and TRBJ2-5; either TRBD1 or TRBD2 may supply D (6 bases each). CDR3 length: 14 amino acids. Germline V CDR1 and CDR2: SGHVS, FQNEAQ. V gave up 6 bases and J gave up 2 bases, with 13 bases separating them. CDR3 sequence: CASRSRGVQETQYF. The CDR3 DNA reads as TGTGCCAGCAGGTCTAGGGGGGTTCAAGAGACCCAGTACTTC.

This clonotype was observed a few times. The chain uses TRBV12-3 or TRBV12-4 and TRBJ1-2, with a possible D match to TRBD1 (5 bases). With 8 bases removed from V and 3 bases from J, the gap between germline ends came to 19 bases. CDR3 length equals 15 residues. CDR3 DNA: TGTGCCAGCGGTATCCCGTGGGGGACGGACTATGGCTACACCTTC. This translates into CASGIPWGTDYGYTF.

CDR3 DNA sequence: TGTGCCAGCAGGAGGGGGCTTAATGAGCAGTTCTTC. This gives the protein CASRRGLNEQFF. The chain combines TRBV6-6 with TRBJ2-1; 7 positions agree with TRBD1. V shed 6 bases, J shed 7 bases, and the junction held 3 bases outside the gene matches. In germline, CDR1 is MNHNY, CDR2 SVGAGI (reference sequence). This CDR3 has 12 amino acids.

V usage is TRBV30 and J usage is TRBJ2-4, with 7 bases fitting TRBD2. TRBJ2-7 matches the DNA end more closely, so the J call is doubtful. The CDR3 covers 15 residues. Germline CDR1 and CDR2: GTSNPN and SVGIG (reference sequence). CDR3: CAWSPPPGLTYEQYF. The CDR3 DNA follows: TGTGCCTGGAGTCCCCCCCCGGGACTAACCTACGAGCAGTACTTC.

The chain has TRBV13 and TRBJ1-1, with D unresolved. The CDR3 has 12 amino acids. The germline V and J ends were trimmed by 4 bases and 6 bases, with 9 bases remaining between them. Germline CDR1 reads PRHDT; CDR2 reads FYEKMQ (reference sequence). The CDR3 loop reads CASSSLYSEAFF. CDR3 in DNA: TGTGCCAGCAGCTCCCTTTATTCTGAAGCTTTCTTT.

This clonotype occurred many times. The chain uses TRBV9 and TRBJ2-7; 8 bases match TRBD2. Per the germline V gene, CDR1 is SGDLS and CDR2 is YYNGEE. The CDR3 extends over 13 amino acids. V shed 4 bases and J 7 bases; nucleotides not matched to a gene: 7. The CDR3 loop reads CASSPSAGGEQYF. Here the CDR3 DNA reads TGTGCCAGCAGCCCAAGTGCGGGGGGAGAGCAGTACTTC.

This sequence joins TRBV15 and TRBJ2-2; TRBD1 agrees at 9 bases. This CDR3 has 15 amino acids. Trimming took 3 bases from V and 4 from J; bases not matched to a gene: 3. Germline V gene sequence: CDR1 LNHNV, CDR2 YYDKDF (reference sequence). The CDR3 coding sequence is TGTGCCACCAGCAGGGGACAGGGAACCACCGGGGAGCTGTTTTTT. Amino acid sequence: CATSRGQGTTGELFF.

On this clonotype itself: In this CDR3 the conserved last residue, phenylalanine or tryptophan, is missing, so a read error is likely. The V call is TRBV27, the J call TRBJ2-6, with D possibly TRBD1 on 5 matching bases. The CDR3 loop spans 16 amino acids. The V and J ends lost 3 bases and 2 bases respectively, with 11 bases between them. From germline, CDR1 is MNHEY and CDR2 SMNVEV (reference sequence). CDR3 sequence (DNA): TGTGCCAGCAGTTTCTTTCTAGGGGCTGGGGCCAACGTCCTGACTTGC. Protein product: CASSFFLGAGANVLTC.

The rearrangement links TRBV5-5 to TRBJ1-1, with D maybe TRBD1 (6 bases). CDR3 length: 13 residues. CDR1 SGHKS and CDR2 YYEKEE come from the germline V gene (reference sequence). V lost 7 bases and J lost 4, with 14 bases in between. The CDR3 reads CASVQGGGTEAFF. The DNA of the CDR3 is TGTGCCAGCGTACAGGGAGGGGGCACTGAAGCTTTCTTT.

This clonotype showed up just a few times. The chain employs TRBV28 and TRBJ2-4; 7 positions match TRBD2. The end of the DNA aligns better with TRBJ2-7, so the J call may be wrong. This CDR3 has 18 residues. The germline V gene encodes CDR1 MDHEN and CDR2 SYDVKM. CDR3 protein: CASSFSRPAQVAGDEQYF. The CDR3 region has the DNA TGTGCCAGCAGTTTTTCCCGACCTGCCCAAGTGGCGGGGGACGAGCAGTACTTC.

Comments on this clonotype: A read error may be the cause here, since a much bigger clone is one base away. The chain combines TRBV29-1 with TRBJ2-3; a weak D match, TRBD2 (6 bases). V was pared by 1 base and J by 8 bases, with 19 bases between. Looked up from germline, CDR1 is SQVTM and CDR2 is ANQGSEA. The CDR3 contains 15 residues. As DNA, the CDR3 is TGCAGCGTTGAAGCGTCGAGGGGTCGGGGAGGTACGCAGTATTTT. Translation gives CSVEASRGRGGTQYF.

V usage is TRBV7-2 and J usage is TRBJ2-7; TRBD2 matches 15 bases. The junction had 8 bases not matched to a gene; V was cut back by 5 bases and J by 3 bases. Germline lookup yields CDR1 SGHTA and CDR2 FQGNSA. The CDR3 covers 17 residues. CDR3 nucleotides: TGTGCCAGCAGCCCGAGGACTAGCGGGGGGGCCATCTACGAGCAGTACTTC. Protein product: CASSPRTSGGAIYEQYF.

This clonotype came up many times. CDR3 nucleotide sequence: TGTGCCACCAGTGATCGGAGCGGGAGCACAGATACGCAGTATTTT. Protein product: CATSDRSGSTDTQYF. The chain combines TRBV24-1 with TRBJ2-3; possible D gene TRBD2, 6 bases. This CDR3 spans 15 amino acids. Germline V gene sequence: CDR1 KGHDR, CDR2 SFDVKD. Trimming removed 3 bases from V and 0 bases from J, with 9 bases in between.

The chain has TRBV6-5 and TRBJ2-6; D not certain. CDR1 is MNHEY and CDR2 is SVGAGI in the germline V gene. The CDR3 has 15 residues. V was clipped by 2 bases and J by 1 base, with 6 bases between them. CDR3 amino acids: CASSYTLSGANVLTF. CDR3 DNA sequence: TGTGCCAGCAGTTACACCCTATCTGGGGCCAACGTCCTGACTTTC.

The chain employs TRBV27 and TRBJ1-2; no firm D call. Germline CDR1 and CDR2: MNHEY and SMNVEV (reference sequence). V gave up 6 bases and J gave up 0 bases, with 20 bases separating them. This CDR3 is built from 17 residues. The CDR3 bases are TGTGCCAGCAGGTTAGGAAGGGCGGACCAAGCTAACTATGGCTACACCTTC. Translated: CASRLGRADQANYGYTF.

This clonotype was picked up a small number of times. The chain employs TRBV27 and TRBJ1-2, with a tentative D call TRBD1 (5 bases). V gave up 6 bases and J gave up 8 bases, with 10 bases separating them. CDR3 length equals 11 residues. Germline V gene lookup returns CDR1 MNHEY and CDR2 SMNVEV (reference sequence). The DNA for the CDR3 is TGTGCCAGCAGGGGGCTTGGAGGCTACACCTTC. Translated, it gives CASRGLGGYTF.

Regarding this clonotype: Relative to the germline gene, one junction end is altered; a read error may explain this. This chain connects TRBV27 to TRBJ1-2; the match to TRBD1 covers 7 bases. CDR1 MNHEY and CDR2 SMNVEV come from the germline V gene (reference sequence). This CDR3 comprises 16 residues. The CDR3 nucleotides are TGTGCCAACAGTCGCTTGGAGGGGGCGACCAGCTATGGCTACACCTTC. This sequence encodes CANSRLEGATSYGYTF.

V is TRBV28 and J is TRBJ1-1; D uncertain. Germline V gene data show CDR1 as MDHEN and CDR2 as SYDVKM. With 7 bases removed from V and 6 bases from J, the gap between germline ends came to 15 bases. The CDR3 sequence is 13 residues long. Written as DNA, the CDR3 is TGTGCCAGCACCCCTGCCCACAGTCCTGAAGCTTTCTTT. Encoded protein: CASTPAHSPEAFF.

In its sample, this clonotype was seen a few times. J is TRBJ1-1 and V is TRBV6-1; perhaps TRBD1 as D (5 bases). CDR1 is MNHNS, CDR2 SASEGT, per germline. The CDR3 spans 15 residues. The V end was cut by 1 base, the J end by 0 bases, with 9 bases between. The CDR3 sequence is CASSEDPTVNTEAFF. The CDR3 nucleotides are TGTGCCAGCAGTGAAGACCCGACAGTGAACACTGAAGCTTTCTTT.

This clonotype was seen a few times. V usage is TRBV6-1 and J usage is TRBJ2-7, with 9 bases identical to TRBD1. The germline V gene has CDR1 MNHNS and CDR2 SASEGT. The V and J ends lost 7 bases and 5 bases, in that order; junction bases with no gene match: 9. The CDR3 totals 14 residues. DNA of the CDR3: TGTGCCAGCAACCTACAGGGGGCTGGGGACGAGCAGTACTTC. Translated, it gives CASNLQGAGDEQYF.

The V call is TRBV13, the J call TRBJ1-2, with D tentatively TRBD1 (5 bases). This CDR3 has 14 residues. Germline CDR1 PRHDT, CDR2 FYEKMQ (reference sequence). The V and J ends lost 3 bases and 6 bases respectively, with 14 bases between them. This chain's CDR3 is CASSLLKGANGYTF. In DNA form, the CDR3 reads TGTGCCAGCAGCTTGTTAAAAGGGGCGAATGGCTACACCTTC.

This clonotype was seen more than once but under ten times. This chain joins TRBV4-2 and TRBJ2-7; D is ambiguous. V was trimmed by 3 bases and J by 3 bases, leaving 18 bases between them. This CDR3 is built from 16 residues. The germline gives CDR1 LGHNA, CDR2 YNFKEQ. In DNA form, the CDR3 reads TGTGCCAGCAGCCAGGTCGCCGGAGACCTAAACTACGAGCAGTACTTC. Protein: CASSQVAGDLNYEQYF.

The chain links TRBV6-1 to TRBJ2-5; 7 positions match TRBD2. The CDR3 has 15 residues. CDR1 MNHNS and CDR2 SASEGT come from the germline V gene. The V and J ends lost 8 bases and 2 bases, in that order; junction bases with no gene match: 11. The CDR3 here is CASEPGLPSQETQYF. CDR3 DNA: TGTGCCAGCGAACCGGGACTACCTTCACAAGAGACCCAGTACTTC.

This clonotype was detected many times. The V gene is TRBV5-1, the J gene TRBJ1-5; 8 positions match TRBD1. The V and J ends lost 4 bases and 6 bases, in that order; junction bases with no gene match: 6. This CDR3 spans 14 amino acids. The germline CDR1 and CDR2 sequences are SGHRS and YFSETQ. The chain's CDR3 is CASSPGQGSQPQHF. The CDR3 DNA reads TGCGCCAGCAGCCCCGGACAGGGAAGTCAGCCCCAGCATTTT.

Only a few counts were recorded for this clonotype. V gene TRBV15 combines with J gene TRBJ2-7; D unclear. Looked up from germline, CDR1 is LNHNV and CDR2 is YYDKDF (reference sequence). The CDR3 extends over 15 amino acids. V lost 0 bases to trimming and J lost 2 bases, with 11 bases between them. The CDR3 reads CATSRDLAVAYEQYF. For the CDR3, the DNA is TGTGCCACCAGCAGAGATCTTGCGGTGGCCTACGAGCAGTACTTC.